The 20 T cell receptor beta chains given below trace back to one sample, sequenced in a study of shared clonotypes between healthy human individuals. Some clones are missing from TCRdb's copy, which holds only in-frame ones; the method was immunoSEQ multiplex PCR. Of 2 million to 2.5 million clones listed, roughly 93% are singletons. Sequenced material: naive CD4+ T cells from PBMCs. The subset here: CD45RA+ positively selected. The receptors were sampled from a man aged 18 to 30 in good health. Some clones in this sample may be carry-over from other donors' samples.

This chain connects TRBV7-2 to TRBJ1-1; tentatively, D is TRBD1 (5 bases). Per the germline V gene, CDR1 is SGHTA and CDR2 is FQGNSA. The CDR3 length is 14 residues. V lost 1 base to trimming and J lost 4 bases, with 10 bases between them. This chain's CDR3 is CASSLVGESTEAFF. CDR3 DNA: TGTGCCAGCAGCTTAGTGGGGGAGAGCACTGAAGCTTTCTTT.

For this clone: In the same sample, other DNA sequences code for this CDR3. In DNA form, the CDR3 reads TGTGCCAGCAGTTACTCGGGGGTTAGCAATCAGCCCCAGCATTTT. This encodes CASSYSGVSNQPQHF. This chain connects TRBV6-5 to TRBJ1-5; D is possibly TRBD1 (5 bases). V lost 0 bases to trimming and J lost 0 bases, with 6 bases between them. Germline CDR1 and CDR2: MNHEY and SVGAGI. The CDR3 contains 15 residues.

This clone has a handful of counts. The V call is TRBV2, the J call TRBJ1-1; D is unclear. Germline-derived CDR1 and CDR2 are SNHLY and FYNNEI. Trimming stripped 3 bases from V and 10 bases from J, with 9 bases between. The CDR3 extends over 11 amino acids. The CDR3: CASSESEGAFF. The CDR3, as DNA: TGTGCCAGCAGTGAGTCAGAGGGAGCTTTCTTT.

This clone was picked up a small number of times. This sequence joins TRBV11-3 and TRBJ1-1; 7 bases align to TRBD1. J was trimmed by 6 bases and V by 5 bases; bases with no gene match: 6. The CDR3 is 13 amino acids. CDR1 is SGHNT and CDR2 is YENEEA in the germline V gene. The CDR3 DNA sequence: TGTGCCAGCAGCGTACACAGGGGTTCTGAAGCTTTCTTT. It encodes CASSVHRGSEAFF.

The chain joins TRBV18 to TRBJ2-2; TRBD1 matches 7 bases. The CDR3 contains 16 residues. The V segment lost 2 bases and the J segment 4 bases; nucleotides outside the gene matches: 7. Germline CDR1 KGHSH, CDR2 LQKENI. The CDR3 loop reads CASSPYQGDITGELFF. In DNA form, the CDR3 reads TGTGCCAGCTCACCATACCAGGGGGATATCACCGGGGAGCTGTTTTTT.

This chain connects TRBV7-2 to TRBJ2-7; D might be TRBD1 (6 bases). The ends were cut back, 5 bases at V and 3 bases at J, with 23 bases in the middle. CDR1 is SGHTA and CDR2 is FQGNSA in the germline V gene. There are 17 residues in the CDR3. The DNA for the CDR3 is TGTGCCAGCAGCCCACCAGCGTCGAGGGGGATCAACTACGAGCAGTACTTC. It encodes CASSPPASRGINYEQYF.

The rearrangement links TRBV7-8 to TRBJ1-4, with TRBD1 matching 7 bases. The CDR3 spans 14 residues. Germline values: CDR1 SGHVS, CDR2 FQNEAQ. V trimming: 2 bases; J trimming: 5 bases; junction bases outside the gene matches: 2. The chain's CDR3 is CASSLKTGNEKLFF. CDR3 nucleotides: TGTGCCAGCAGCTTAAAGACAGGGAATGAAAAACTGTTTTTT.

The chain employs TRBV6-1 and TRBJ2-1, with 11 bases lining up with TRBD1. Germline-derived CDR1 and CDR2 are MNHNS and SASEGT. The V segment lost 5 bases and the J segment 0 bases; nucleotides outside the gene matches: 6. The CDR3 loop spans 17 amino acids. The DNA of the CDR3 is TGTGCCAGCAGTAAAGGGGGGACAGGGGGCTCCTACAATGAGCAGTTCTTC. Translated: CASSKGGTGGSYNEQFF.

The chain carries TRBV15 and TRBJ2-2; 8 bases are a match to TRBD2. J gave up 0 bases and V 1 base, and 7 bases lay outside the gene matches. The length of the CDR3 is 18 residues. Per germline, CDR1 LNHNV and CDR2 YYDKDF (reference sequence). The CDR3 sequence: CATSRGGRAGANTGELFF. The CDR3, as DNA: TGTGCCACCAGCAGAGGAGGAAGAGCGGGAGCGAACACCGGGGAGCTGTTTTTT.

The chain couples TRBV19 to TRBJ2-5; 9 positions match TRBD1. Losses at the gene ends were 9 bases for V and 2 bases for J; bases not matched to a gene: 7. Per germline, CDR1 LNHDA and CDR2 SQIVND (reference sequence). The CDR3 extends over 14 amino acids. The CDR3 nucleotides read TGTGCCAGGATTCCGGGACAGGGACAAGAGACCCAGTACTTC. It yields the protein CARIPGQGQETQYF.

For this clone: In the same sample, other DNA sequences code for this CDR3. J is TRBJ1-1 and V is TRBV28, with D unclear. CDR3 length: 15 amino acids. V lost 6 bases and J lost 0, with 14 bases in between. Germline V gene data show CDR1 as MDHEN and CDR2 as SYDVKM. The CDR3 bases are TGTGCCAGCAGCCTCCTCGGCAGGATGAACACTGAAGCTTTCTTT. This sequence encodes CASSLLGRMNTEAFF. The entire variable domain, with the rest obtained from reference TRBV28 and TRBJ1-1, is as follows: DVKVTQSSRYLVKRTGEKVFLECVQDMDHENMFWYRQDPGLGLRLIYFSYDVKMKEKGDIPEGYSVSREKKERFSLILESASTNQTSMYLCASSLLGRMNTEAFFGQGTRLTVV.

This rearrangement joins TRBV7-8 to TRBJ2-7; tentatively, D is TRBD2 (5 bases). The CDR3 has 13 amino acids. The V gene's germline CDR1 is SGHVS and CDR2 FQNEAQ. The V gene lost 5 bases and the J gene lost 6 bases, with 14 bases spanning the gap. In nucleotides, the CDR3 is TGTGCCAGCAGCCTGCAGCGGCTCACCGAGCAGTACTTC. The encoded protein is CASSLQRLTEQYF.

This clone was seen more than once but under ten times. V and J are TRBV14 and TRBJ1-1; D is unresolved. Germline V lookup: CDR1 SGHDN, CDR2 FVKESK. The ends were cut back, 4 bases at V and 4 bases at J, with 7 bases in the middle. The CDR3 loop spans 12 amino acids. This CDR3 reads CASSLQATEAFF. The CDR3, as DNA: TGTGCCAGCAGCCTGCAGGCCACTGAAGCTTTCTTT.

The chain carries TRBV28 and TRBJ2-7, with a weak D call TRBD1 (5 bases). The CDR3 has 16 residues. Between the trimmed V and J ends, which lost 3 bases and 1 base, there was a span of 16 bases. Germline assignment: CDR1 MDHEN and CDR2 SYDVKM. In nucleotides, the CDR3 is TGTGCCAGCAGTTTTTCGCCCAGGGTAATATCCTACGAGCAGTACTTC. Its translation is CASSFSPRVISYEQYF.

In its sample, this clone was seen once. The rearrangement links TRBV4-2 to TRBJ2-1, with D unresolved. The germline V gene has CDR1 LGHNA and CDR2 YNFKEQ. Trimming took 1 base from V and 3 from J, leaving 7 bases between them. CDR3 size: 14 residues. Here the CDR3 reads CASSQARNYNEQFF. CDR3 DNA sequence: TGTGCCAGCAGCCAAGCACGGAACTACAATGAGCAGTTCTTC.

The chain uses TRBV9 and TRBJ2-2; 10 bases align to TRBD2. The CDR3 is 15 residues long. After removal of 0 bases from V and 8 bases from J, the junction contained 4 bases not matched to a gene. CDR1 and CDR2 (germline): SGDLS, YYNGEE. This CDR3 is CASSVGSGRTGELFF. CDR3 DNA: TGTGCCAGCAGCGTAGGTAGCGGGAGGACGGGGGAGCTGTTTTTT.

The rearrangement uses TRBV4-1 and TRBJ2-7; 7 positions agree with TRBD2. There are 19 residues in the CDR3. V was pared by 4 bases and J by 4 bases, with 22 bases of the junction left unmatched. Per the germline V gene, CDR1 is MGHRA and CDR2 is YSYEKL. The CDR3 DNA reads as TGCGCCAGCAGCCGGGGGGGGAGATGGGTGAGTGAGGAAATTTACGAGCAGTACTTC. Translating it yields CASSRGGRWVSEEIYEQYF.

V gene TRBV30 combines with J gene TRBJ1-5, with unresolved D. Germline-derived CDR1 and CDR2 are GTSNPN and SVGIG (reference sequence). This CDR3 region has 13 residues. V was shortened by 0 bases and J by 4 bases, with 7 bases between the two germline ends. CDR3 nucleotide sequence: TGTGCCTGGAGTGTAAGGATAAATCAGCCCCAGCATTTT. Residues: CAWSVRINQPQHF.

The chain combines TRBV7-8 with TRBJ2-2, with 7 bases lining up with TRBD1. Per the germline V gene, CDR1 is SGHVS and CDR2 is FQNEAQ. This CDR3 spans 16 amino acids. V lost 5 bases, J lost 5 bases, and 11 bases stayed unmatched. The CDR3 here is CASSPLRDSLTGELFF. The DNA of the CDR3 is TGTGCCAGCAGCCCTTTACGGGACAGCCTAACCGGGGAGCTGTTTTTT.

This clone was found once. The chain recombines TRBV5-1 with TRBJ1-4; D not resolved. The CDR3 extends over 15 amino acids. Germline V gene sequence: CDR1 SGHRS, CDR2 YFSETQ. V was pared by 4 bases and J by 5 bases, with 15 bases between. CDR3 in DNA: TGCGCCAGCAGCCAGGACCCATCCACAAATGAAAAACTGTTTTTT. It encodes CASSQDPSTNEKLFF. Complete variable domain (other parts from reference TRBV5-1 and TRBJ1-4): KAGVTQTPRYLIKTRGQQVTLSCSPISGHRSVSWYQQTPGQGLQFLFEYFSETQRNKGNFPGRFSGRQFSNSRSEMNVSTLELGDSALYLCASSQDPSTNEKLFFGSGTQLSVL.